This T cell receptor beta chain was retrieved from a study of cytomegalovirus exposure and HLA in healthy donors. The length of the CDR3 is 13 residues. V gave up 10 bases and J gave up 0 bases, with 9 bases separating them. Germline V gene lookup returns CDR1 ENHRY and CDR2 SYGVKD. Primers: 60 Vbeta forward and 13 Jbeta reverse. Here immunoSEQ multiplex PCR was the method, and the copy in TCRdb shows in-frame clones only, minus some. The sample lists 90,000 to 120,000 clones; about 81% were seen once. The TCR was taken from a man younger than 40 in good health and CMV-seropositive. Sequencing was done on a sample of PBMCs. The chain combines TRBV10-3 with TRBJ1-4; D is uncertain. The CDR3 loop is CASGRATNEKLFF. The CDR3 nucleotides are TGTGCCAGCGGGCGAGCAACTAATGAAAAACTGTTTTTT.